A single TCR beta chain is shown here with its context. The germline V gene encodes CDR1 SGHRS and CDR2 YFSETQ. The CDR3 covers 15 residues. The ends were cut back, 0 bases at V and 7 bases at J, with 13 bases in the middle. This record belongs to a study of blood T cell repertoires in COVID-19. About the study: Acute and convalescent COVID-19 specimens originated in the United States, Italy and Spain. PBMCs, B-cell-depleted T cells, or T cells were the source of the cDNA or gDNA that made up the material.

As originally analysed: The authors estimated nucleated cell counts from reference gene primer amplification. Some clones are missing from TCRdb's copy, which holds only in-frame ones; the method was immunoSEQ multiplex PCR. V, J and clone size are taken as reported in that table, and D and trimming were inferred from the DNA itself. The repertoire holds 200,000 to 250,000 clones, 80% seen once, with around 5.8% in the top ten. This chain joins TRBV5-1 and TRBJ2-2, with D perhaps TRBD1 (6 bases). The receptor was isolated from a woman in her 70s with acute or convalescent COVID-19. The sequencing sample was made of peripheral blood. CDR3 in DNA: TGCGCCAGCAGCTTGGGACAGGCGTACATCGGGGAGCTGTTTTTT. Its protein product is CASSLGQAYIGELFF.